The rows below give T cell receptor beta chains drawn from one sample of a study of blood T cell repertoires in COVID-19. Clones were read by immunoSEQ multiplex PCR, and TCRdb kept only the in-frame ones, dropping some. Of about 440,000 clones in the sample, more than 85% are singletons; the top ten hold roughly 4%. Sequenced sample: peripheral blood. These receptors were obtained from a woman aged 25 to 39 with acute or convalescent COVID-19. The CDR3 runs from the conserved cysteine through the conserved F or W. D genes are given only for firm matches. Where a row states a size, it is once, few, many or the class of an expanded clone; other rows omit it.

CDR3: CASSNRDRGIVATNEKLFF
DNA: TGCGCCAGCAGCAACCGGGACAGGGGGATAGTAGCAACTAATGAAAAACTGTTTTTT
D: TRBD1
J: TRBJ1-4
length: 19
V: TRBV5-1
size: .

CDR3: CASTNQGMDEQFF
DNA: TGTGCCAGCACAAATCAGGGAATGGATGAGCAGTTCTTC
D: .
J: TRBJ2-1
length: 13
V: TRBV2
size: .

CDR3: CASSTDPGTGTEQYF
DNA: TGTGCCAGTAGTACGGATCCCGGGACAGGGACCGAGCAGTACTTC
D: TRBD1
J: TRBJ2-7
length: 15
V: TRBV19
size: .

CDR3: CASSPPTGLNEQFF
DNA: TGCGCCAGCAGCCCGCCGACAGGGTTGAATGAGCAGTTCTTC
D: TRBD1
J: TRBJ2-1
length: 14
V: TRBV4-1
size: .

CDR3: CASSWTGLNTIYF
DNA: TGTGCCAGCAGTTGGACAGGTTTGAACACCATATATTTT
D: TRBD1
J: TRBJ1-3
length: 13
V: TRBV28
size: .

CDR3: CASSRGTSRNQPQHF
DNA: TGTGCCAGCAGCCGCGGGACTTCGCGCAATCAGCCCCAGCATTTT
D: .
J: TRBJ1-5
length: 15
V: TRBV6-4
size: .

CDR3: CASPTQGHQETQYF
DNA: TGTGCCAGCCCCACACAGGGGCACCAAGAGACCCAGTACTTC
D: TRBD1
J: TRBJ2-5
length: 14
V: TRBV9
size: .

CDR3: CASSWQGYEQYF
DNA: TGTGCCAGCAGTTGGCAGGGCTACGAGCAGTACTTC
D: .
J: TRBJ2-7
length: 12
V: TRBV28
size: .

CDR3: CATSFSGNQPQHF
DNA: TGTGCCACCAGTTTTTCAGGGAATCAGCCCCAGCATTTT
D: .
J: TRBJ1-5
length: 13
V: TRBV24-1
size: .

CDR3: CASSIEVQYSNQPQHF
DNA: TGTGCCAGTAGTATCGAGGTCCAGTATAGCAATCAGCCCCAGCATTTT
D: .
J: TRBJ1-5
length: 16
V: TRBV19
size: .

CDR3: CASSLSGLATQYF
DNA: TGTGCCAGCAGCTTGTCAGGGTTGGCTACGCAGTATTTT
D: .
J: TRBJ2-3
length: 13
V: TRBV7-9
size: .

CDR3: CASSEASGAGGTQYF
DNA: TGTGCCAGCAGTGAAGCGAGCGGAGCGGGGGGGACCCAGTACTTC
D: TRBD2
J: TRBJ2-5
length: 15
V: TRBV2
size: .

CDR3: CARSFEESRNQPQHF
DNA: TGTGCCAGAAGCTTTGAGGAATCCCGCAATCAGCCCCAGCATTTT
D: .
J: TRBJ1-5
length: 15
V: TRBV5-3
size: .

CDR3: CASSFAGGIETQYF
DNA: TGTGCCAGCAGTTTCGCCGGGGGTATAGAGACCCAGTACTTC
D: .
J: TRBJ2-5
length: 14
V: TRBV7-9
size: .

CDR3: CASSSGQQNTEAFF
DNA: TGTGCCAGCAGCTCGGGACAACAAAACACTGAAGCTTTCTTT
D: .
J: TRBJ1-1
length: 14
V: TRBV5-4
size: .

CDR3: CASSLEGAGHEQYF
DNA: TGTGCCAGCAGCTTGGAGGGGGCGGGCCACGAGCAGTACTTC
D: .
J: TRBJ2-7
length: 14
V: TRBV7-2
size: .

CDR3: CASSLEPTATQYF
DNA: TGTGCCAGCAGCTTAGAACCAACTGCAACCCAGTACTTC
D: .
J: TRBJ2-5
length: 13
V: TRBV11-2
size: .

CDR3: CASSSGTVNTGELFF
DNA: TGTGCCAGCAGCTCCGGGACAGTTAACACCGGGGAGCTGTTTTTT
D: TRBD1
J: TRBJ2-2
length: 15
V: TRBV6-5
size: .

CDR3: CASSVVRAGTEAFF
DNA: TGTGCCAGCAGCGTAGTCAGGGCTGGTACTGAAGCTTTCTTT
D: .
J: TRBJ1-1
length: 14
V: TRBV9
size: .

CDR3: CASSNRIGGGDTEAFF
DNA: TGTGCCAGCAGCAATAGGATCGGGGGGGGCGACACTGAAGCTTTCTTT
D: .
J: TRBJ1-1
length: 16
V: TRBV7-6
size: .

CDR3: CASSIHRDTSLFGSPLHF
DNA: TGTGCCAGTAGCATACACCGGGACACTTCGCTTTTTGGTTCACCCCTCCACTTT
D: .
J: TRBJ1-6
length: 18
V: TRBV19
size: .

CDR3: CASSLRPSGGLASTDTQYF
DNA: TGTGCCAGCAGTTTACGGCCTAGCGGGGGGTTAGCTAGCACAGATACGCAGTATTTT
D: TRBD2
J: TRBJ2-3
length: 19
V: TRBV27
size: .

CDR3: CASSLGRGEGEKLFF
DNA: TGCGCCAGCAGCTTGGGCAGGGGGGAAGGTGAAAAACTGTTTTTT
D: TRBD1
J: TRBJ1-4
length: 15
V: TRBV5-1
size: many

CDR3: CASSEAGGRVFGEQFF
DNA: TGTGCCAGCAGTGAGGCGGGTGGGAGGGTATTTGGTGAGCAGTTCTTC
D: TRBD2
J: TRBJ2-1
length: 16
V: TRBV6-1
size: .

CDR3: CASKRSVESQETQYF
DNA: TGTGCCAGCAAGAGGTCTGTGGAAAGCCAAGAGACCCAGTACTTC
D: .
J: TRBJ2-5
length: 15
V: TRBV2
size: .

CDR3: CASSQRIGYSQETQYF
DNA: TGTGCCAGCAGCCAAAGGATAGGTTACAGTCAAGAGACCCAGTACTTC
D: .
J: TRBJ2-5
length: 16
V: TRBV4-2
size: .

CDR3: CASISVRQGATQYF
DNA: TGTGCCAGCATTTCTGTGAGACAGGGGGCAACCCAGTACTTC
D: TRBD1
J: TRBJ2-5
length: 14
V: TRBV2
size: .

CDR3: CASRRGGVFDEQFF
DNA: TGTGCCAGCAGACGGGGGGGCGTTTTTGATGAGCAGTTCTTC
D: TRBD2
J: TRBJ2-1
length: 14
V: TRBV2
size: .

CDR3: CASSLSRSTEAFF
DNA: TGTGCCAGCTCACTGAGTAGGAGTACTGAAGCTTTCTTT
D: .
J: TRBJ1-1
length: 13
V: TRBV18
size: .

CDR3: CSVEGGPGQGTNTEAFF
DNA: TGCAGCGTTGAAGGGGGACCGGGACAGGGGACGAACACTGAAGCTTTCTTT
D: TRBD1
J: TRBJ1-1
length: 17
V: TRBV29-1
size: .

CDR3: CASSDGQGFYEQYF
DNA: TGTGCCAGCAGTGACGGACAGGGTTTTTACGAGCAGTACTTC
D: TRBD1
J: TRBJ2-7
length: 14
V: TRBV2
size: .

CDR3: CASSLFGAGFGNEQFF
DNA: TGTGCCAGCAGTTTGTTTGGGGCAGGGTTCGGCAATGAGCAGTTCTTC
D: .
J: TRBJ2-1
length: 16
V: TRBV28
size: .

CDR3: CASSRLAGGYEQYF
DNA: TGTGCCAGCAGCCGACTAGCGGGGGGCTACGAGCAGTACTTC
D: TRBD2
J: TRBJ2-7
length: 14
V: TRBV2
size: .

CDR3: CASRETGTGGNTEAFF
DNA: TGTGCCAGCAGAGAGACAGGGACCGGTGGGAACACTGAAGCTTTCTTT
D: TRBD1
J: TRBJ1-1
length: 16
V: TRBV7-3
size: .

CDR3: CASTGGFYNEQFF
DNA: TGTGCCAGCACCGGCGGGTTTTACAATGAGCAGTTCTTC
D: .
J: TRBJ2-1
length: 13
V: TRBV7-9
size: .

CDR3: CASSWDRETQYF
DNA: TGTGCCAGCAGCTGGGACAGAGAGACCCAGTACTTC
D: TRBD1
J: TRBJ2-5
length: 12
V: TRBV7-2
size: .

CDR3: CASSYSKPAFETQYF
DNA: TGTGCCAGCAGTTACTCGAAGCCCGCTTTCGAGACCCAGTACTTC
D: .
J: TRBJ2-5
length: 15
V: TRBV6-6
size: .

CDR3: CASSSQTVRSYEQYF
DNA: TGTGCCAGCAGCTCCCAGACAGTCCGGTCCTACGAGCAGTACTTC
D: .
J: TRBJ2-7
length: 15
V: TRBV7-9
size: .

CDR3: CASSFWENEQFF
DNA: TGTGCCAGCAGTTTCTGGGAGAATGAGCAGTTCTTC
D: .
J: TRBJ2-1
length: 12
V: TRBV12-3/TRBV12-4
size: .

CDR3: CSARGDYEQYF
DNA: TGCAGTGCTAGGGGAGACTACGAGCAGTACTTC
D: .
J: TRBJ2-7
length: 11
V: TRBV20-1
size: .

CDR3: CASSGKGAVYGYTF
DNA: TGTGCCAGCAGTGGTAAGGGGGCTGTCTATGGCTACACCTTC
D: TRBD1
J: TRBJ1-2
length: 14
V: TRBV25-1
size: .

CDR3: CASSPVGGATEAFF
DNA: TGTGCCAGCTCACCAGTGGGGGGGGCCACTGAAGCTTTCTTT
D: .
J: TRBJ1-1
length: 14
V: TRBV18
size: .

CDR3: CASSEAGFGTGSPWDEKLFF
DNA: TGTGCCAGCAGTGAAGCGGGTTTCGGGACAGGGTCCCCCTGGGATGAAAAACTGTTTTTT
D: TRBD1
J: TRBJ1-4
length: 20
V: TRBV2
size: .

CDR3: CASSPEGSGPLHF
DNA: TGTGCCAGCAGCCCGGAGGGGTCCGGACCCCTCCACTTT
D: .
J: TRBJ1-6
length: 13
V: TRBV3-1/TRBV3-2
size: .

CDR3: CATSDSTGSNQPQHF
DNA: TGTGCCACCAGTGATTCGACAGGGAGCAATCAGCCCCAGCATTTT
D: TRBD1
J: TRBJ1-5
length: 15
V: TRBV24-1
size: .

CDR3: CASSVNSGFGTGSYEQYF
DNA: TGTGCCAGCAGCGTAAACTCGGGTTTTGGGACAGGATCCTACGAGCAGTACTTC
D: TRBD1
J: TRBJ2-7
length: 18
V: TRBV9
size: .

CDR3: CASSPDRGNEQFF
DNA: TGCGCCAGCAGCCCGGACAGGGGAAATGAGCAGTTCTTC
D: TRBD1
J: TRBJ2-1
length: 13
V: TRBV5-1
size: .

CDR3: CASRSTGNQPQHF
DNA: TGTGCCAGCAGATCGACAGGGAATCAGCCCCAGCATTTT
D: TRBD1
J: TRBJ1-5
length: 13
V: TRBV6-5
size: .

CDR3: CASSLGSSYNSPLHF
DNA: TGTGCCAGCAGCCTGGGGAGCTCCTATAATTCACCCCTCCACTTT
D: .
J: TRBJ1-6
length: 15
V: TRBV27
size: .

CDR3: CASAGNTEAFF
DNA: TGTGCCAGCGCGGGGAACACTGAAGCTTTCTTT
D: .
J: TRBJ1-1
length: 11
V: TRBV18
size: once

CDR3: CAWSADWDTDTQYF
DNA: TGTGCCTGGAGTGCGGACTGGGACACAGATACGCAGTATTTT
D: .
J: TRBJ2-3
length: 14
V: TRBV30
size: .

CDR3: CASSLGVSGRGGGYTF
DNA: TGTGCCAGCAGCTTAGGAGTCTCGGGCCGGGGAGGCGGCTACACCTTC
D: .
J: TRBJ1-2
length: 16
V: TRBV7-9
size: .

CDR3: CATPRQGWETEAFF
DNA: TGTGCCACCCCCAGACAGGGGTGGGAGACTGAAGCTTTCTTT
D: TRBD1
J: TRBJ1-1
length: 14
V: TRBV24-1
size: .

CDR3: CASSEDSSSYNEQFF
DNA: TGTGCCAGCAGCGAGGACTCCAGCTCCTACAATGAGCAGTTCTTC
D: .
J: TRBJ2-1
length: 15
V: TRBV6-5
size: .

CDR3: CSASTGLYSNQPQHF
DNA: TGCAGTGCTAGTACGGGACTCTATAGCAATCAGCCCCAGCATTTT
D: .
J: TRBJ1-5
length: 15
V: TRBV20-1
size: .